The entry that follows covers one T cell receptor beta chain sequence. Its matching antigen is unknown. This entry belongs to a study of CD4 T cells in relation to SARS-CoV-2 and coronaviruses. Study in general: PBMCs were cultured with antigen for roughly 11 days before TCR beta sequencing.

Findings of the study overall: Each donor contributed either pre-pandemic or post-infection samples, not both.

Clones were read by immunoSEQ multiplex PCR, and TCRdb kept only the in-frame ones, dropping some. The sample contains 9,000 to 15,000 clones, more than 75% of which appear only once. CD4+ T cells from unexposed donors were obtained before the COVID-19 pandemic (2011-2018). The cells were cultured for approximately 10 days before CD4+ T cells were isolated. Each well had two million PBMCs in approximately 5.1% human AB serum with IL-2. Cultures received half-medium IL-2 refreshes on days 3 and 7. The CDR3 is 15 residues long. V was cut by 0 bases and J by 2 bases, with 12 bases left in between. Germline lookup yields CDR1 SGDLS and CDR2 YYNGEE.

The V gene is TRBV9, the J gene TRBJ2-7; possibly TRBD1 for D (6 bases). Sequencing input: CD4+ T cells from PBMCs, cultured in vitro. The TCR sequence derives from a human donor in good health. DNA of the CDR3: TGTGCCAGCAGCGTAGGTGGACAGTGGACCTACGAGCAGTACTTC. Protein product: CASSVGGQWTYEQYF. Filled out from reference TRBV9 and TRBJ2-7, the complete variable domain reads DSGVTQTPKHLITATGQRVTLRCSPRSGDLSVYWYQQSLDQGLQFLIQYYNGEERAKGNILERFSAQQFPDLHSELNLSSLELGDSALYFCASSVGGQWTYEQYFGPGTRLTVT.